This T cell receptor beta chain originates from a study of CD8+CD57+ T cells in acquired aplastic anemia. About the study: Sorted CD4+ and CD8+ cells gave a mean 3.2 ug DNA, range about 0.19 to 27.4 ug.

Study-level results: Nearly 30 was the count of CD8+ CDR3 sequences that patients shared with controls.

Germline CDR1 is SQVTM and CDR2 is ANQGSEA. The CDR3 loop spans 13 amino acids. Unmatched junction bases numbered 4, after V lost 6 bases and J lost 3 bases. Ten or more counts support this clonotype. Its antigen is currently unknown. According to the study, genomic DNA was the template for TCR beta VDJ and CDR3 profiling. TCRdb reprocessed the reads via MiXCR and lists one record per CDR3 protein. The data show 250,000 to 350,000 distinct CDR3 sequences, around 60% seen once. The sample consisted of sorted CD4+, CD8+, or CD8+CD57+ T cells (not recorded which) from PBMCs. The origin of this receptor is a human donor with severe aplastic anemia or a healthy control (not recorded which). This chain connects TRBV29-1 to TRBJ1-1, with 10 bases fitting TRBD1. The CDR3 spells CSVGQGRDTEAFF. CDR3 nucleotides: TGCAGCGTGGGACAGGGGAGGGACACTGAAGCTTTCTTT.